This record concerns one TCR beta chain sequence. In germline, CDR1 is LNHDA, CDR2 SQIVND (reference sequence). This CDR3 spans 14 amino acids. Trimming took 1 base from V and 4 from J; bases not matched to a gene: 4. These data are taken from a study of technical replicates of blood from a few donors. This table comes from immunoSEQ multiplex PCR, and its TCRdb copy is limited to in-frame clones, with some not included. The table shows more than 90,000 clones, with almost 97% occurring only once. Sequencing input: T cells isolated from PBMCs. This rearrangement joins TRBV19 to TRBJ2-7; 7 bases map to TRBD1. The source is a human donor in good health. The CDR3 region has the DNA TGTGCCAGTAGTATAGCAGGGGGTTATTACGAGCAGTACTTC. Its protein is CASSIAGGYYEQYF.